This T cell receptor (beta chain) stems from a study of T cell repertoires in cytomegalovirus infection. Findings of the study overall: Based on cumulative public TCR beta family frequency, carriers of CMV plus the relevant HLA were identified.

This clonotype was seen repeatedly, ten times or more. Antigen specificity is unknown. With V trimmed by 7 bases and J by 5 bases, 2 bases remained unmatched. From germline, CDR1 is LNHDA and CDR2 SQIVND (reference sequence). The length of the CDR3 is 12 residues. TCRdb itself ran the reads through MiXCR, one entry per CDR3 protein. The sample holds 450,000 to 600,000 distinct CDR3 sequences, over 9% seen once. The sequencing input was PBMCs. The source is a human donor in good health (CMV status not recorded). Some clones in this sample may be carry-over from other donors' samples. The J gene is TRBJ1-1, the V gene TRBV19, with 9 nucleotides matching TRBD1. The CDR3, as DNA: TGTGCCAGTATTGGACAGGGGACTGAAGCTTTCTTT. This translates into CASIGQGTEAFF.